One sample yielded the 19 T cell receptor beta chains listed below, sequenced in a study of low-dose radiotherapy and immunotherapy resistance in tumors. TRAV- and TRBV-specific primers were used for first-strand cDNA, which covered alpha and beta chains. Amplification, which lasted around 20 PCR cycles, used a constant-region primer and V-primer adapter to amplify TCRs. TCRdb recomputed calls from the reads with MiXCR, one row per CDR3 protein. The sample holds 60,000 or so distinct CDR3 sequences; about 25% are singletons and the top ten take approximately 7%. Specified time point: before trial treatment. The specimen comprised PBMCs, sampled before treatment. Every receptor here comes from a male donor with rectosigmoid adenocarcinoma.

Turning to this clonotype: A far more abundant clone sits one base away, making this likely a read error. V gene TRBV6-5 combines with J gene TRBJ1-2; D not certain. The CDR3 runs 13 residues. Germline V gene sequence: CDR1 MNHEY, CDR2 SVGAGI. The CDR3 reads CSSSEGMGYGYTF. The CDR3 DNA reads as TGTTCCAGCAGTGAAGGGATGGGCTATGGCTACACCTTC.

The chain employs TRBV7-2 and TRBJ2-7, with TRBD2 matching over 8 bases. Germline trimming cut 5 bases from V and 1 base from J; bases unmatched to any gene: 7. CDR3 size: 15 residues. Germline values: CDR1 SGHTA, CDR2 FQGNSA. The CDR3 sequence: CASSPTSGYSYEQYF. Written as DNA, the CDR3 is TGTGCCAGCAGCCCTACTAGCGGTTATTCCTACGAGCAGTACTTC.

This clonotype occurred many times. The chain uses TRBV28 and TRBJ1-1, with D possibly being TRBD1 (5 bases). V lost 4 bases and J lost 3, with 21 bases in between. Looked up from germline, CDR1 is MDHEN and CDR2 is SYDVKM. This CDR3 is 17 amino acids long. Written as DNA, the CDR3 is TGTGCCAGCAGTTCTTCTCAATGGGGGGGACCGGACACTGAAGCTTTCTTT. Encoded protein: CASSSSQWGGPDTEAFF.

The sample holds many counts of this clonotype. V is TRBV5-1 and J is TRBJ1-2; no firm D call. The CDR3 sequence is 14 residues long. V was cut by 0 bases and J by 1 base, with 7 bases left in between. In germline, CDR1 is SGHRS, CDR2 YFSETQ. The CDR3 DNA follows: TGCGCCAGCAGCTTGGCCGGCAGTAACTATGGCTACACCTTC. It specifies CASSLAGSNYGYTF. The whole variable domain, remainder taken from reference TRBV5-1 and TRBJ1-2, is KAGVTQTPRYLIKTRGQQVTLSCSPISGHRSVSWYQQTPGQGLQFLFEYFSETQRNKGNFPGRFSGRQFSNSRSEMNVSTLELGDSALYLCASSLAGSNYGYTFGSGTRLTVV.

Ten or more counts support this clonotype. The genes are TRBV27 and TRBJ1-4; D is uncertain. CDR3 size: 13 residues. Trimming removed 6 bases at V and 7 bases at J, with 12 bases between. CDR1 MNHEY and CDR2 SMNVEV come from the germline V gene (reference sequence). CDR3 amino acids: CASSIDWGEKLFF. The CDR3 DNA is TGTGCCAGCAGCATCGACTGGGGTGAAAAACTGTTTTTT.

The V and J genes are TRBV6-5 and TRBJ1-5; 10 bases match TRBD1. V shed 4 bases and J 8 bases; nucleotides not matched to a gene: 8. The CDR3 loop spans 15 amino acids. Germline V gene sequence: CDR1 MNHEY, CDR2 SVGAGI. For the CDR3, the DNA is TGTGCCAGCAGTTGGGACAGGGGAGGGAATGAGCCCCAGCATTTT. Amino acids: CASSWDRGGNEPQHF.

There are many counts of this clonotype. CDR3 sequence reads: CASSSGTGWEETQYF. CDR3 DNA: TGTGCCAGCAGTTCGGGGACAGGGTGGGAAGAGACCCAGTACTTC. The chain combines TRBV28 with TRBJ2-5; TRBD1 matches at 9 bases. The CDR3 is 15 residues long. The J segment lost 3 bases and the V segment lost 4 bases, leaving 6 bases of the junction unmatched. Germline V gene data show CDR1 as MDHEN and CDR2 as SYDVKM.

This clonotype was observed many times. This chain links TRBV6-5 with TRBJ1-6, with no clear D. CDR1 is MNHEY, CDR2 SVGAGI, per germline. Trimming removed 0 bases from V and 1 base from J, with 10 bases in between. This CDR3 has 17 residues. The CDR3 region has the DNA TGTGCCAGCAGTTACTCGCGGGAGGCGTCCTATAATTCACCCCTCCACTTT. Translated, it gives CASSYSREASYNSPLHF.

This clonotype was observed at least ten times. The CDR3 sequence is CASSPLGGGWNEQFF. CDR3 DNA sequence: TGTGCCAGCAGCCCCCTCGGGGGGGGGTGGAATGAGCAGTTCTTC. The chain couples TRBV27 to TRBJ2-1; 8 positions match TRBD2. The CDR3 is 15 amino acids. V was pared by 6 bases and J by 7 bases, with 11 bases of the junction left unmatched. Germline V lookup: CDR1 MNHEY, CDR2 SMNVEV (reference sequence).

As for this clonotype: The junction and the germline gene differ at one end; a read error may be behind it. The chain couples TRBV5-1 to TRBJ2-1; TRBD1 matches 10 bases. The CDR3 is 14 residues long. Germline V gives CDR1 SGHRS, CDR2 YFSETQ. The CDR3 protein is CASRLGTGANEQFF. The CDR3 nucleotides read TGCGCCAGCAGATTGGGGACAGGGGCCAATGAGCAGTTCTTC.

The table lists this clonotype with many counts. The chain has TRBV6-5 and TRBJ2-1, with a tentative D call TRBD1 (5 bases). This CDR3 has 13 amino acids. CDR1 is MNHEY, CDR2 SVGAGI, per germline. V lost 10 bases and J lost 3, with 13 bases in between. The DNA of the CDR3 is TGTGCCACCCGAGGACACCTCTACAATGAGCAGTTCTTC. Translated: CATRGHLYNEQFF.

Remarks on this clonotype: It is likely a read error: a sequence one base away is far more abundant. This chain uses TRBV4-2 with TRBJ2-1; 7 positions match TRBD1. CDR1 and CDR2 (germline): LGHNA, YNFKEQ. V lost 4 bases, J lost 12 bases, and 12 bases stayed unmatched. The CDR3 runs 14 residues. CDR3 in DNA: TGTGCCAGCAGCCGCTCCCGAGGGGGCATAGGGCAGTTCTTC. Protein product: CASSRSRGGIGQFF.

Ten or more counts support this clonotype. The J gene is TRBJ1-6, the V gene TRBV7-9; D call uncertain. The CDR3 runs to 12 residues. The V gene lost 3 bases and the J gene lost 11 bases, with 8 bases spanning the gap. CDR1 is SEHNR and CDR2 is FQNEAQ in the germline V gene (reference sequence). The CDR3 DNA sequence: TGTGCCAGCAGCTTCGAGCTAACACCCCTCCACTTT. As protein: CASSFELTPLHF. The full variable domain, completed using reference TRBV7-9 and TRBJ1-6, is DTGVSQNPRHKITKRGQNVTFRCDPISEHNRLYWYRQTLGQGPEFLTYFQNEAQLEKSRLLSDRFSAERPKGSFSTLEIQRTEQGDSAMYLCASSFELTPLHFGNGTRLTVT.

This clonotype was counted at least ten times. The rearrangement joins TRBV19 to TRBJ2-7, with TRBD2 identical over 7 bases. V shed 9 bases, J shed 3 bases, and the junction held 8 bases outside the gene matches. The CDR3 totals 13 residues. The germline CDR1 and CDR2 sequences are LNHDA and SQIVND (reference sequence). This CDR3 reads CASGPGTIYEQYF. Written as DNA, the CDR3 is TGTGCCAGCGGCCCCGGGACTATCTACGAGCAGTACTTC.

The CDR3 DNA reads as TGTGCCAGCAGTTACGAGCGGGACTATGGCTACACCTTC. This translates into CASSYERDYGYTF. The V and J genes are TRBV6-2 or TRBV6-3 and TRBJ1-2; no clear D. Trimming took off 2 bases at V and 3 bases at J, with 7 bases between the two ends. The germline CDR1 and CDR2 sequences are MNHEY and SVGEGT. CDR3 length: 13 residues.

The V and J genes are TRBV5-1 and TRBJ2-2; D is unclear. Germline CDR1 reads SGHRS; CDR2 reads YFSETQ. Trimming pared 0 bases from V and 1 base from J, leaving 10 bases between. The CDR3 length is 16 residues. CDR3 coding DNA: TGCGCCAGCAGCTTGGAAGTCCTAGAGAACACCGGGGAGCTGTTTTTT. As protein: CASSLEVLENTGELFF.

Ten or more counts support this clonotype. This rearrangement joins TRBV21-1 to TRBJ2-3; the tabulated D call, TRBD2, remains unverified against the DNA. TRBV21-1 is a listed pseudogene. CDR3 size: 15 residues. The CDR3 region has the DNA TGTGCCAGCAGCAAAGCGGGAGGGCCTACAGATACGCAGTATTTT. It yields the protein CASSKAGGPTDTQYF.

This clonotype showed up many times. This chain links TRBV4-2 with TRBJ1-4; TRBD1 is a possible D gene (6 bases). This CDR3 region has 14 residues. Germline V gene data show CDR1 as LGHNA and CDR2 as YNFKEQ. Trimming cost V 7 bases and J 8 bases, with 17 bases left between them. CDR3 bases: TGTGCCAGCACCAACCTAGCGGGGGCGGAAAAACTGTTTTTT. It is translated as CASTNLAGAEKLFF.

This clonotype was observed many times. V is TRBV18 and J is TRBJ2-3; 9 positions agree with TRBD2. V trimming: 1 base; J trimming: 6 bases; junction bases outside the gene matches: 8. The germline V gene encodes CDR1 KGHSH and CDR2 LQKENI. The CDR3 loop spans 16 amino acids. The CDR3, as DNA: TGTGCCAGCTCACCACAATCACTAGCGGGCTCCGATACGCAGTATTTT. Residues: CASSPQSLAGSDTQYF. Full variable domain (rest looked up from reference TRBV18 and TRBJ2-3): NAGVMQNPRHLVRRRGQEARLRCSPMKGHSHVYWYRQLPEEGLKFMVYLQKENIIDESGMPKERFSAEFPKEGPSILRIQQVVRGDSAAYFCASSPQSLAGSDTQYFGPGTRLTVL.